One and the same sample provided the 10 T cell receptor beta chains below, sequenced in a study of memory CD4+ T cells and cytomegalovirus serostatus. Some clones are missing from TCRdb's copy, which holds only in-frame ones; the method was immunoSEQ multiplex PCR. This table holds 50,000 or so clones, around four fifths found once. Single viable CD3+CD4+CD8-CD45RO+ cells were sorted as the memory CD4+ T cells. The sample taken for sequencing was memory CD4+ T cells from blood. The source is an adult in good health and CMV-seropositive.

The CDR3 sequence is CASSQDGHQNSPLHF. In DNA form, the CDR3 reads TGCGCCAGCAGCCAAGATGGACACCAAAATTCACCCCTCCACTTT. The J gene is TRBJ1-6, the V gene TRBV4-3; the D gene is possibly TRBD1 (5 bases). Between the trimmed V and J ends, which lost 0 bases and 7 bases, there was a span of 10 bases. Germline assignment: CDR1 LGHNA and CDR2 YSLEER. The CDR3 runs 15 residues.

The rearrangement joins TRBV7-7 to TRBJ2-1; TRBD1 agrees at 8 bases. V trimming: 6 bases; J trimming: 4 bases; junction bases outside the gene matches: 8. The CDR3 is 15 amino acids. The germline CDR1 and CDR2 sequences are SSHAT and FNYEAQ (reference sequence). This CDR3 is CASRPQGASYNEQFF. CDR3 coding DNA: TGTGCCAGCAGGCCTCAGGGGGCCTCGTACAATGAGCAGTTCTTC.

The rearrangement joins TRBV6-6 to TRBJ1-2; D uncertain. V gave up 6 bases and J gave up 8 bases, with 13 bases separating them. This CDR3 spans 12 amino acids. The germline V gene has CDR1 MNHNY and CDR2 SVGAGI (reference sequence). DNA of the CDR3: TGTGCCAGCAGCCCGGTGGCCTTGGGCTACACCTTC. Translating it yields CASSPVALGYTF.

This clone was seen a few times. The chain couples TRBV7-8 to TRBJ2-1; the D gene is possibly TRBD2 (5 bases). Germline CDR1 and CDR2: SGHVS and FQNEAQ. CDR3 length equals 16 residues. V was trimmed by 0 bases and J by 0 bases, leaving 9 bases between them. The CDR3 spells CASSLARGSSYNEQFF. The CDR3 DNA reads TGTGCCAGCAGCTTAGCCCGGGGTAGCTCCTACAATGAGCAGTTCTTC.

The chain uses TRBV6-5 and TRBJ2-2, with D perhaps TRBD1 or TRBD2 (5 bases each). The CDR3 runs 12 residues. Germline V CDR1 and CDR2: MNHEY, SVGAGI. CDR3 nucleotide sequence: TGTGCTACAGGACTGAACACCGGGGAGCTGTTTTTT. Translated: CATGLNTGELFF.

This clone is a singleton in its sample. The CDR3 protein is CASRRGLTDTQYF. CDR3 sequence (DNA): TGCGCCAGCCGACGGGGCCTCACAGATACGCAGTATTTT. V and J are TRBV5-1 and TRBJ2-3; D might be TRBD1 or TRBD2, each matching 5 bases. This CDR3 comprises 13 residues. Germline lookup yields CDR1 SGHRS and CDR2 YFSETQ. The V and J ends lost 7 bases and 2 bases respectively, with 11 bases between them.

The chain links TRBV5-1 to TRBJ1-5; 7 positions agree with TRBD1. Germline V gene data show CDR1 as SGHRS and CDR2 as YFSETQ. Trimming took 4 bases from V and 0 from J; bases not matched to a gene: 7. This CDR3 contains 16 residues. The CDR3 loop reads CASSGGDSYSNQPQHF. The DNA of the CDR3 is TGCGCCAGCAGCGGGGGGGACAGTTATAGCAATCAGCCCCAGCATTTT.

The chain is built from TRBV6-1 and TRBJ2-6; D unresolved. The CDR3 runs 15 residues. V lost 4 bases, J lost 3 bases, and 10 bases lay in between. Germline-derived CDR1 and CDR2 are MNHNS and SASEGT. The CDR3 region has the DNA TGTGCCAGCAGTGCCAACTTCTTTGGGGCCAACGTCCTGACTTTC. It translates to CASSANFFGANVLTF.

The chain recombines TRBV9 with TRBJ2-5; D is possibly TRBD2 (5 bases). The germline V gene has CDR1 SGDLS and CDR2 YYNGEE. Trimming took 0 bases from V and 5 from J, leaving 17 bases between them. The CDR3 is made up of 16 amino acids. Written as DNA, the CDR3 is TGTGCCAGCAGCGTAGGTGAGGGTCGACTCGGGGAGACCCAGTACTTC. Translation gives CASSVGEGRLGETQYF.

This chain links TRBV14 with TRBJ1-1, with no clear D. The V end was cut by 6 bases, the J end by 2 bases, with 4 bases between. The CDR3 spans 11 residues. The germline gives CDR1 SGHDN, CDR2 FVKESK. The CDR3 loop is CASSLNTEAFF. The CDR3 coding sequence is TGTGCCAGCAGTCTTAACACTGAAGCTTTCTTT.